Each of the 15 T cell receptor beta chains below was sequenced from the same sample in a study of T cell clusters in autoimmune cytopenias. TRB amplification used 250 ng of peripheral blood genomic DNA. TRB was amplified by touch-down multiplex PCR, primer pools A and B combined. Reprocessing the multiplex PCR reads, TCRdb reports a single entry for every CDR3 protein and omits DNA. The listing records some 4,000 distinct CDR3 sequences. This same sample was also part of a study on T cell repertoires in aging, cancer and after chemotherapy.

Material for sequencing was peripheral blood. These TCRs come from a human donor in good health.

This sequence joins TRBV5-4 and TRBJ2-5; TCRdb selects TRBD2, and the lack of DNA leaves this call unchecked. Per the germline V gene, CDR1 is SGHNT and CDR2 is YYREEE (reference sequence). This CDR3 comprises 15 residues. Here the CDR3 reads CASSSGALAQETQYF.

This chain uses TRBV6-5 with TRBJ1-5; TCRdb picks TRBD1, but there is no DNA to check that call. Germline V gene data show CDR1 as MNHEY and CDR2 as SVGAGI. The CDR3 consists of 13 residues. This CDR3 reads CAGGTVSNQPQHF.

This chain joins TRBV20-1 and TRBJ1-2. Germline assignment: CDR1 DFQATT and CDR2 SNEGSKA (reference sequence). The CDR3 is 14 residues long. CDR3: CSARVGSSNYGYTF.

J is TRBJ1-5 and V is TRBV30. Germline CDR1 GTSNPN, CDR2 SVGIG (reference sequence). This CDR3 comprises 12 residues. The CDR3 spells CAWSAHIGAQHF.

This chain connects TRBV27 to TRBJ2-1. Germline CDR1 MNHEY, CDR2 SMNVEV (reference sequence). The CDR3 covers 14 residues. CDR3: CASSLNSAYNEQFF.

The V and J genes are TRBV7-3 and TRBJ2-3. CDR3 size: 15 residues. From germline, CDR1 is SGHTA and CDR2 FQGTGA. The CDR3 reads CASSLTSARTDTQYF.

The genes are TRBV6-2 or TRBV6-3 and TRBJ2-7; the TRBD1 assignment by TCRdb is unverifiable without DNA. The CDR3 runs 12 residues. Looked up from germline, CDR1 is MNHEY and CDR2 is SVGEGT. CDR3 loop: CARGQGGYEQYF.

This CDR3 reads CASSNIAGNTIYF. The rearrangement joins TRBV19 to TRBJ1-3. This CDR3 spans 13 amino acids. CDR1 and CDR2 (germline): LNHDA, SQIVND (reference sequence).

CDR3 in amino acids: CAITYSNGGTQYF. The V call is TRBV10-3, the J call TRBJ2-3. Germline values: CDR1 ENHRY, CDR2 SYGVKD. This CDR3 is built from 13 residues.

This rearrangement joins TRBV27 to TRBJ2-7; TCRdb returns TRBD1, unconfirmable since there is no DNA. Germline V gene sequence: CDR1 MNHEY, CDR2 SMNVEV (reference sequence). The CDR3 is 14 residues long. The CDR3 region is CASSLQGPSYEQYF.

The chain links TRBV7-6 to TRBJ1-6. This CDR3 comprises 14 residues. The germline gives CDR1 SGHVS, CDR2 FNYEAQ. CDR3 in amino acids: CASSLGLSNSPLHF.

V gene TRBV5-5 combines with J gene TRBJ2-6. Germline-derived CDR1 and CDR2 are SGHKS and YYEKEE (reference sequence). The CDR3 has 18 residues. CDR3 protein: CASSLAPGQGSGANVLTF.

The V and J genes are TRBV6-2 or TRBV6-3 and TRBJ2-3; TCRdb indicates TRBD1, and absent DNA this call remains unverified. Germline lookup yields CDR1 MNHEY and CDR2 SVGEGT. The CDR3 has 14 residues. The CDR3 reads CAISGDTSSNTQYF.

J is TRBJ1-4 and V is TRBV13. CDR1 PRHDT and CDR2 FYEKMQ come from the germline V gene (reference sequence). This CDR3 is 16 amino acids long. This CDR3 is CASSLERGDFGEKLFF.

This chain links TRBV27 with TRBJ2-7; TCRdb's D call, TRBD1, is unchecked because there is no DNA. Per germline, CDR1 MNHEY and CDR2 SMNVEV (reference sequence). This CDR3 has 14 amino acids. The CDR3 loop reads CASSRMGRVYEQYF.